This paragraph covers one T cell receptor beta chain sequence. No antigen is known for it. The record originates from a study of CD8 T cells in ankylosing spondylitis. General study findings and limits: Disease-linked clones displayed a CD8+ phenotype and appeared relatively rarely in peripheral blood. Within ankylosing spondylitis blood, a TCR beta motif made up of several highly homologous variants appeared to be characteristic. Significant enrichment of disease-linked clones was reported in matched ankylosing spondylitis synovial fluid.

One entry per CDR3 protein, called by TCRdb with MiXCR from the 5' RACE reads. The table includes nearly 250,000 distinct CDR3 sequences, 32% detected once. V dropped 1 base and J dropped 4 bases, with 13 bases sitting between them. Germline V gives CDR1 LNHNV, CDR2 YYDKDF (reference sequence). This CDR3 spans 15 amino acids. Material: blood, either unsorted or a sorted T cell fraction (not recorded which). This TCR was recovered from a male donor with ankylosing spondylitis or in good health (not recorded which). V and J are TRBV15 and TRBJ1-1; D gene uncertain. The CDR3 is CATSRGEVRVTEAFF. In nucleotides, the CDR3 is TGTGCCACCAGCAGAGGGGAGGTGAGGGTCACTGAAGCTTTCTTT.